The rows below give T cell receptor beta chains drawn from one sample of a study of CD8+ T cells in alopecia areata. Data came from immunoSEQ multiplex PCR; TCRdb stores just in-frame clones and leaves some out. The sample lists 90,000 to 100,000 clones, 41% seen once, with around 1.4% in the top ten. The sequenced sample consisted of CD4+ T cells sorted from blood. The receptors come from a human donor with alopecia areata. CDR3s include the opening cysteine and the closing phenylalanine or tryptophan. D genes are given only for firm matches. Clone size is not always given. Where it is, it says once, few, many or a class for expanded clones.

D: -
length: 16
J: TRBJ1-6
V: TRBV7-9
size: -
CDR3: CASSLVGAVDNSPLHF
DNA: TGTGCCAGCAGCTTAGTAGGGGCAGTGGATAATTCACCCCTCCACTTT

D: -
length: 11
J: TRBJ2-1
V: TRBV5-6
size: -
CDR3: CASSLWPEQFF
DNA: TGTGCCAGCAGCTTGTGGCCAGAGCAGTTCTTC

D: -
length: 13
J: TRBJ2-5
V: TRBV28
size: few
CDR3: CASSLLSPETQYF
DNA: TGTGCCAGCAGTTTACTCTCTCCAGAGACCCAGTACTTC

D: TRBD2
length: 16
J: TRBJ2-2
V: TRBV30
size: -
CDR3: CAWTPQGGRDTGELFF
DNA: TGTGCCTGGACACCGCAGGGAGGGAGAGACACCGGGGAGCTGTTTTTT

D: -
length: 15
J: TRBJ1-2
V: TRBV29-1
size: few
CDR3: CSVEGDTFTNYGYTF
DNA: TGCAGCGTTGAGGGGGACACCTTCACTAACTATGGCTACACCTTC

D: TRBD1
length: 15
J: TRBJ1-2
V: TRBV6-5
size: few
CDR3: CASSGTDRPNYGYTF
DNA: TGTGCCAGCAGTGGGACAGACCGTCCTAACTATGGCTACACCTTC

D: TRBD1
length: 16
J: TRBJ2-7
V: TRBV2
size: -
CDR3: CASSPPPGQGTYEQYF
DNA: TGTGCCAGCAGCCCTCCACCGGGACAGGGGACCTACGAGCAGTACTTC

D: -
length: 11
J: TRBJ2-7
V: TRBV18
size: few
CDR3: CASSQEYEQYF
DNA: TGTGCCAGCTCACAGGAGTACGAGCAGTACTTC

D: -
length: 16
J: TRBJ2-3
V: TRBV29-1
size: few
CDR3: CSVDLSSNRGTDTQYF
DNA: TGCAGCGTTGACCTCTCGAGTAATCGGGGCACAGATACGCAGTATTTT

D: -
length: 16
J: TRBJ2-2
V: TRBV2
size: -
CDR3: CASSREAQTNTGELFF
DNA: TGTGCCAGCAGTCGGGAAGCACAGACCAACACCGGGGAGCTGTTTTTT

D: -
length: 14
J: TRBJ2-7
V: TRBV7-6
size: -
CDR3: CASSLSASSYEQYF
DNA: TGTGCCAGCAGCTTATCTGCTAGCTCCTACGAGCAGTACTTC

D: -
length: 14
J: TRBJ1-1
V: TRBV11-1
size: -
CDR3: CASSGGHPNTEAFF
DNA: TGTGCCAGCAGCGGGGGACATCCCAACACTGAAGCTTTCTTT

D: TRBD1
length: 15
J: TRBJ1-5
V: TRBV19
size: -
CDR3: CATKTGIGANQPQHF
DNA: TGTGCCACCAAGACAGGGATCGGCGCCAATCAGCCCCAGCATTTT

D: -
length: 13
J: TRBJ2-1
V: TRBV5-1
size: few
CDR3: CASSLGVYNEQFF
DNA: TGCGCCAGCAGCTTGGGCGTCTACAATGAGCAGTTCTTC

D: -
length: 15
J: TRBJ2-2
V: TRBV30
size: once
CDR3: CAWSVVTLNTGELFF
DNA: TGTGCCTGGAGTGTGGTCACACTGAACACCGGGGAGCTGTTTTTT

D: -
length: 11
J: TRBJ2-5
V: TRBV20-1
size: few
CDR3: CSAREDETQYF
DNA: TGCAGTGCTAGAGAGGATGAGACCCAGTACTTC

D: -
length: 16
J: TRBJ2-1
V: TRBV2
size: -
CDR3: CASSGGPGPRINEQFF
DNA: TGTGCCAGCAGTGGAGGGCCGGGACCCCGAATCAATGAGCAGTTCTTC

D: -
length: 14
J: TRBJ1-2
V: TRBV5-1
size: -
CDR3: CASSGPGHLWGYTF
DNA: TGCGCCAGCAGCGGACCGGGACACCTATGGGGCTACACCTTC

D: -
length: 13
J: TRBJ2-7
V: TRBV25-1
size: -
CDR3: CATELGYSYEQYF
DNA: TGTGCCACCGAACTAGGTTACTCCTACGAGCAGTACTTC

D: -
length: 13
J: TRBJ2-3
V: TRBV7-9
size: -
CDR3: CASSISSTDTQYF
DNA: TGTGCCAGCAGCATCTCGTCCACAGATACGCAGTATTTT

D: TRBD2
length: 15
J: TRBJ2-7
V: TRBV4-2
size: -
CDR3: CASSQSLAGVYEQYF
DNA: TGTGCCAGCAGCCAAAGCTTAGCGGGGGTGTACGAGCAGTACTTC

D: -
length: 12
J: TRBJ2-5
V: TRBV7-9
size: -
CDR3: CASSLVLETQYF
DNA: TGTGCCAGCAGCTTAGTACTAGAGACCCAGTACTTC

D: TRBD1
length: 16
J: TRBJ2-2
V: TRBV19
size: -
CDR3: CASSIGQVGDTGELFF
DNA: TGTGCCAGTAGTATCGGACAGGTGGGAGACACCGGGGAGCTGTTTTTT

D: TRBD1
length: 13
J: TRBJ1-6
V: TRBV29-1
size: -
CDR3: CSVTTGFNSPLHF
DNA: TGCAGCGTTACGACAGGGTTTAACTCACCCCTCCACTTT

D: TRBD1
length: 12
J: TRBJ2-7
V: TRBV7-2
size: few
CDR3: CASSLGQGILYF
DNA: TGTGCCAGCAGCTTAGGACAGGGTATTTTGTACTTC

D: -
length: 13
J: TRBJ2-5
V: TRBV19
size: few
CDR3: CATRQAGAETQYF
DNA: TGTGCTACCAGGCAGGCGGGCGCGGAGACCCAGTACTTC

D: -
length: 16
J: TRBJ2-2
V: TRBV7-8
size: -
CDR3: CASSLTSILVPGELFF
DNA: TGTGCCAGCAGCTTAACTAGCATTCTGGTCCCCGGGGAGCTGTTTTTT

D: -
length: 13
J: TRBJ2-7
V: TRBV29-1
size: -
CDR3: CSVVRGAPYEQYF
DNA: TGCAGCGTTGTGCGCGGAGCCCCCTACGAGCAGTACTTC

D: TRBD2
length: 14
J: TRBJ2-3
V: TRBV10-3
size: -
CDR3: CASATSGSTDTQYF
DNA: TGTGCCAGCGCAACTAGCGGTAGCACAGATACGCAGTATTTT

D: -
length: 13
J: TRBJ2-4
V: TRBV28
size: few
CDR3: CASRKSGSAVQYF
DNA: TGTGCCAGCAGGAAGTCAGGGTCCGCGGTTCAGTACTTC

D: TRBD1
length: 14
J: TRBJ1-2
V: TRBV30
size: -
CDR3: CAWSVLDRGYGYTF
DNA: TGTGCCTGGAGTGTCCTCGACAGGGGGTATGGCTACACCTTC

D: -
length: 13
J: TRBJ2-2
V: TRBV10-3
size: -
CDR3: CAISDREGRELFF
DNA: TGTGCCATCAGTGACCGAGAGGGGCGGGAGCTGTTTTTT

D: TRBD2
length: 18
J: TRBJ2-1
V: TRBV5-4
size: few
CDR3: CASSLIVVAGGYYNEQFF
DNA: TGTGCCAGCAGCTTGATCGTGGTGGCGGGAGGGTACTACAATGAGCAGTTCTTC

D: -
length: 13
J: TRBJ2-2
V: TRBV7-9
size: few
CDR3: CASSLLASGELFF
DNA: TGTGCCAGCAGCTTACTAGCATCCGGGGAGCTGTTTTTT

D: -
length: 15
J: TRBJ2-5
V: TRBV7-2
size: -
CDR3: CASSSFPQGLETQYF
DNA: TGTGCCAGCAGCTCCTTCCCCCAGGGATTGGAGACCCAGTACTTC

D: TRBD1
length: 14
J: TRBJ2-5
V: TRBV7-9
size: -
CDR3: CASSSRTGRETQYF
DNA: TGTGCCAGCAGCTCCCGGACAGGGCGAGAGACCCAGTACTTC

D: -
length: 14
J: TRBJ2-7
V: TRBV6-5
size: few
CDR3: CASSYGGGPYEQYF
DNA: TGTGCCAGCAGTTACGGTGGCGGACCCTACGAGCAGTACTTC

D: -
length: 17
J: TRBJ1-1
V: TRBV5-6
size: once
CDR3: CASSLDRARGKNTEAFF
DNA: TGTGCCAGCAGCTTGGACAGGGCCCGCGGGAAGAACACTGAAGCTTTCTTT

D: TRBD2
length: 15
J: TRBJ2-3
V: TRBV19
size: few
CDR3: CASRELAGLADTQYF
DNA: TGTGCCAGTAGGGAACTAGCGGGATTGGCAGATACGCAGTATTTT

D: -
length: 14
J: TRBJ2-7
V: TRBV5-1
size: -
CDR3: CASSFGRANYEQYF
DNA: TGCGCCAGCAGCTTTGGCAGGGCGAACTACGAGCAGTACTTC

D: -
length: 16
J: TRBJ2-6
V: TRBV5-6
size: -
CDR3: CASSPKPHSGANVLTF
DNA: TGTGCCAGCAGCCCAAAGCCACACTCTGGGGCCAACGTCCTGACTTTC

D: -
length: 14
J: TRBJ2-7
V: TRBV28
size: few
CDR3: CASSLVQGGAEQYF
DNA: TGTGCCAGCAGTTTAGTCCAGGGCGGAGCCGAGCAGTACTTC

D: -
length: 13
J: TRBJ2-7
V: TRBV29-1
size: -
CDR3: CSVETRAPLEQYF
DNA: TGCAGCGTAGAGACTAGAGCCCCCCTCGAGCAGTACTTC

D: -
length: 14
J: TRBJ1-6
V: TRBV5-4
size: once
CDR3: CATRSLDYNSPLHF
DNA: TGTGCCACTCGCAGCTTGGACTATAATTCACCCCTCCACTTT

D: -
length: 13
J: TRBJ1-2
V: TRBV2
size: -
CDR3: CASSEERGYGYTF
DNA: TGTGCCAGCAGTGAAGAAAGGGGCTATGGCTACACCTTC